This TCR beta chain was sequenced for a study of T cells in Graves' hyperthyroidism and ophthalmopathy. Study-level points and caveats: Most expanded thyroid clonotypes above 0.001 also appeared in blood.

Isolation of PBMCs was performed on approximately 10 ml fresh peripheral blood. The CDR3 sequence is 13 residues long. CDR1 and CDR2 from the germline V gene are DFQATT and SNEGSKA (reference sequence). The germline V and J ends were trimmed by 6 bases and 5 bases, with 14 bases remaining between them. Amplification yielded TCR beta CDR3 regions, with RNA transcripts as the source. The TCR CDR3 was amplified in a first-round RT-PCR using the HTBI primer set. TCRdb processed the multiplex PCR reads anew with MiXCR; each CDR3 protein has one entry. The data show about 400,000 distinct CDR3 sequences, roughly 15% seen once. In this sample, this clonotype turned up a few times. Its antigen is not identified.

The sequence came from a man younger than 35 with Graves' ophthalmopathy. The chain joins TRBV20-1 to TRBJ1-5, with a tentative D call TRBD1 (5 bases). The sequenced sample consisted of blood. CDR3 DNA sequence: TGCAGTGCAGTACAGGAGACGGATCAGCCCCAGCATTTT. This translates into CSAVQETDQPQHF.